A selection of T cell receptor beta chains follows, all from one sample in a study of T cell responses to AZD1222 COVID-19 vaccine. Profiled with immunoSEQ multiplex PCR; TCRdb holds only in-frame clones, not every one. The data contain roughly 130,000 clones, 75% to 95% of them singletons. Material: peripheral blood, obtained 28 days after the second dose of the MenACWY control vaccine. Receptors originate from an adult who received the MenACWY meningococcal vaccine as a control. Each CDR3 is given with its conserved first and last residue. D genes are given only for firm matches. Clone sizes are given selectively: once, few, many, or a class where the clone is expanded.

DNA: TGTGCCAGCAGCCCTGGGGACAGGTCATACAATGAGCAGTTCTTC
CDR3: CASSPGDRSYNEQFF
J: TRBJ2-1
D: TRBD1
size: -
V: TRBV7-2

DNA: TGTGCCAGCAGCTTGTGGGACAGGGGGGCCTACGAGCAGTACTTC
CDR3: CASSLWDRGAYEQYF
J: TRBJ2-7
D: TRBD1
size: once
V: TRBV5-5

DNA: TGTGCCATCCAAGGGTCGAGCACAGATACGCAGTATTTT
CDR3: CAIQGSSTDTQYF
J: TRBJ2-3
D: -
size: -
V: TRBV10-3

DNA: TGTGCCAGCAGTTTATATTTGTCCCAGGGTGATGGCTACACCTTC
CDR3: CASSLYLSQGDGYTF
J: TRBJ1-2
D: -
size: -
V: TRBV28

DNA: TGTGCCAGCAGTACAGGAGATACCCAGCCCCAGCATTTT
CDR3: CASSTGDTQPQHF
J: TRBJ1-5
D: -
size: -
V: TRBV28

DNA: TGTGCCAGTAGTAAACCGGGACTAGCGGGCTACAATGAGCAGTTCTTC
CDR3: CASSKPGLAGYNEQFF
J: TRBJ2-1
D: TRBD2
size: -
V: TRBV19

DNA: TGTGCCAGTAGTACGGGCCCCCCCACCGGGGAGCTGTTTTTT
CDR3: CASSTGPPTGELFF
J: TRBJ2-2
D: -
size: -
V: TRBV19

DNA: TGTGCCAGCAGCTTAGTTTCCAGTGGGAACTCTGGAAACACCATATATTTT
CDR3: CASSLVSSGNSGNTIYF
J: TRBJ1-3
D: -
size: -
V: TRBV11-2

DNA: TGTGCCAGCAGCGTAGCGGGGACTATAAACAATGAGCAGTTCTTC
CDR3: CASSVAGTINNEQFF
J: TRBJ2-1
D: TRBD2
size: -
V: TRBV9

DNA: TGTGCCAGTATCGGGGTGCTGGGCTACAATGAGCAGTTCTTC
CDR3: CASIGVLGYNEQFF
J: TRBJ2-1
D: -
size: -
V: TRBV7-9

DNA: TGTGCCAGCAGCCCCAAACTAGCTCTAAGCTCCTACGAGCAGTACTTC
CDR3: CASSPKLALSSYEQYF
J: TRBJ2-7
D: -
size: -
V: TRBV7-9

DNA: TGTGCCAGCAGCCCCGGACTAGCGGGAGACAATGAGCAGTTCTTC
CDR3: CASSPGLAGDNEQFF
J: TRBJ2-1
D: TRBD2
size: -
V: TRBV3-1/TRBV3-2

DNA: TGTGCCAGCAGCCCCAACGGAAGTTCCTACGAGCAGTACTTC
CDR3: CASSPNGSSYEQYF
J: TRBJ2-7
D: -
size: -
V: TRBV21-1

DNA: TGTGCCAGCAGCTCCCTGGCGGGAGGTGGTAGAGATACGCAGTATTTT
CDR3: CASSSLAGGGRDTQYF
J: TRBJ2-3
D: TRBD2
size: -
V: TRBV28

DNA: TGTGCCAGCAGCCAAGCCGGGACAGGGGTTTCACCCCTCCACTTT
CDR3: CASSQAGTGVSPLHF
J: TRBJ1-6
D: TRBD1
size: -
V: TRBV3-1/TRBV3-2

DNA: TGCGCCAGCAGCTTGGCAGGGAGAGAAGGAGAGACCCAGTACTTC
CDR3: CASSLAGREGETQYF
J: TRBJ2-5
D: -
size: once
V: TRBV5-1

DNA: TGCAGTGCTCGCCTTAGTGAGACCCAGTACTTC
CDR3: CSARLSETQYF
J: TRBJ2-5
D: -
size: -
V: TRBV20-1

DNA: TGTGCCAGCAGCCGGGACAGCGCAACTGAAAAACTGTTTTTT
CDR3: CASSRDSATEKLFF
J: TRBJ1-4
D: TRBD1
size: -
V: TRBV5-5

DNA: TGTGCCAGCAAACGGGACAGGATTCAGCCCCAGCATTTT
CDR3: CASKRDRIQPQHF
J: TRBJ1-5
D: TRBD1
size: -
V: TRBV6-5

DNA: TGTGCCAGCAGCCAAGGGGGTTTATCCCAGTACTTC
CDR3: CASSQGGLSQYF
J: TRBJ2-5
D: -
size: -
V: TRBV3-1/TRBV3-2

DNA: TGTGCCAGCAGTTACCATTCCGGGGAGCTGTTTTTT
CDR3: CASSYHSGELFF
J: TRBJ2-2
D: -
size: -
V: TRBV6-2/TRBV6-3

DNA: TGTGCCCCCGGCGCGCCGGTCGTATATCCGTTCTTC
CDR3: CAPGAPVVYPFF
J: TRBJ2-1
D: -
size: -
V: TRBV6-5

DNA: TGTGCCAGTAGTCTGTTACAGGGAGGGGGAAACACCATATATTTT
CDR3: CASSLLQGGGNTIYF
J: TRBJ1-3
D: -
size: -
V: TRBV19

DNA: TGTGCCAGCAGTTCGTATACCGGGGAGCTGTTTTTT
CDR3: CASSSYTGELFF
J: TRBJ2-2
D: -
size: medium-sized
V: TRBV28

DNA: TGTGCCAGCGGTACTAGCGGGGCCGGGGAGCTGTTTTTT
CDR3: CASGTSGAGELFF
J: TRBJ2-2
D: TRBD2
size: -
V: TRBV2

DNA: TGCGCCAGCAGTCAAGTTCTCCAAGGAAACACCATATATTTT
CDR3: CASSQVLQGNTIYF
J: TRBJ1-3
D: -
size: -
V: TRBV23-1

DNA: TGTGCCAGCGCAACGAGCTCTGGGGCCAACGTCCTGACTTTC
CDR3: CASATSSGANVLTF
J: TRBJ2-6
D: -
size: -
V: TRBV28

DNA: TGTGCCAGCAGCCCAGACCCCAGGGGTCAGAACAATGAGCAGTTCTTC
CDR3: CASSPDPRGQNNEQFF
J: TRBJ2-1
D: -
size: -
V: TRBV9

DNA: TGTGCTAGTGGTCCCGTAATCTCGCAGGGAGGAACTAATGAAAAACTGTTTTTT
CDR3: CASGPVISQGGTNEKLFF
J: TRBJ1-4
D: -
size: -
V: TRBV12-5

DNA: TGTGCCAGCAGTGAAGGGGCAGGGTCAAACACTGAAGCTTTCTTT
CDR3: CASSEGAGSNTEAFF
J: TRBJ1-1
D: -
size: -
V: TRBV2

DNA: TGTGCCAGCAGCCAAGATCTCGGGGGCCCCTACAATGAGCAGTTCTTC
CDR3: CASSQDLGGPYNEQFF
J: TRBJ2-1
D: -
size: -
V: TRBV3-1/TRBV3-2

DNA: TGTGCCAGCAGCAGGCCAGGGGGACGGGGTGAAGCTTTCTTT
CDR3: CASSRPGGRGEAFF
J: TRBJ1-1
D: TRBD1
size: -
V: TRBV6-2/TRBV6-3

DNA: TGTGCCAGCAGCCCTGGGACGGACTACGAGCAGTACTTC
CDR3: CASSPGTDYEQYF
J: TRBJ2-7
D: -
size: -
V: TRBV7-9

DNA: TGTGCCAGCAGCTTAGGGACAGGGGGCCAGGGGGAGCTGTTTTTT
CDR3: CASSLGTGGQGELFF
J: TRBJ2-2
D: TRBD1
size: few
V: TRBV7-2

DNA: TGCGCCAGCAGCTTGATTGGGCAGGGGGCTAGCACAGATACGCAGTATTTT
CDR3: CASSLIGQGASTDTQYF
J: TRBJ2-3
D: TRBD1
size: few
V: TRBV5-1

DNA: TGTGCCAGCAGCCAGACCGGGACAGGCAATCAAGAGACCCAGTACTTC
CDR3: CASSQTGTGNQETQYF
J: TRBJ2-5
D: TRBD1
size: -
V: TRBV7-3

DNA: TGTGCCAGCAGCCAAGAGGGAGGGTGGAATGAGCAGTTCTTC
CDR3: CASSQEGGWNEQFF
J: TRBJ2-1
D: TRBD2
size: -
V: TRBV3-1/TRBV3-2

DNA: TGTGCCAGCAGCCACGGGGTGGCTAATTCACCCCTCCACTTT
CDR3: CASSHGVANSPLHF
J: TRBJ1-6
D: -
size: -
V: TRBV7-2

DNA: TGTGCCAGCAGCTTGGGACAGGGGGACGGAGATACGCAGTATTTT
CDR3: CASSLGQGDGDTQYF
J: TRBJ2-3
D: TRBD1
size: -
V: TRBV5-4

DNA: TGTGCCAGCGGACTAGCGGGAGGGCCTGGGTACAATGAGCAGTTCTTC
CDR3: CASGLAGGPGYNEQFF
J: TRBJ2-1
D: TRBD2
size: -
V: TRBV11-3

DNA: TGTGCCAGCTCACATACCGGGGGGATTCGGTACGAGCAGTACTTC
CDR3: CASSHTGGIRYEQYF
J: TRBJ2-7
D: TRBD2
size: -
V: TRBV18

DNA: TGTGCCAGTAGTGGGACTAGCGGGTTTTTCGAGCAGTACTTC
CDR3: CASSGTSGFFEQYF
J: TRBJ2-7
D: TRBD2
size: -
V: TRBV19

DNA: TGTGCCAGCAGCTTAAACAGGGATGGCTACACCTTC
CDR3: CASSLNRDGYTF
J: TRBJ1-2
D: -
size: few
V: TRBV11-1

DNA: TGTGCCAGCAGCAACGCGGACAGGGAAGCTTTCTTT
CDR3: CASSNADREAFF
J: TRBJ1-1
D: TRBD1
size: -
V: TRBV6-6

DNA: TGTGCCAGCAGCCAAACAGGGGGGAACTACGAGCAGTACTTC
CDR3: CASSQTGGNYEQYF
J: TRBJ2-7
D: TRBD1
size: -
V: TRBV7-3

DNA: TGTGCCAGCAGCTTGGATGGCGGGAGCACAGAGACCCAGTACTTC
CDR3: CASSLDGGSTETQYF
J: TRBJ2-5
D: TRBD2
size: -
V: TRBV5-4

DNA: TGTGCCAGCAAGGTCGGCAGGGTGAAGACTGAAGCTTTCTTT
CDR3: CASKVGRVKTEAFF
J: TRBJ1-1
D: -
size: -
V: TRBV3-1/TRBV3-2

DNA: TGTGCCAGCAGTCACGGGACTTACACCGGGGAGCTGTTTTTT
CDR3: CASSHGTYTGELFF
J: TRBJ2-2
D: -
size: -
V: TRBV27

DNA: TGCGCCAGCAGCCAAACGACAGCGTACCAAGAGACCCAGTACTTC
CDR3: CASSQTTAYQETQYF
J: TRBJ2-5
D: -
size: -
V: TRBV4-3

DNA: TGTGCCAGCAGCCAAGAGTCCGGACAGGGAAGCGGGGAGCTGTTTTTT
CDR3: CASSQESGQGSGELFF
J: TRBJ2-2
D: TRBD1
size: -
V: TRBV3-1/TRBV3-2

DNA: TGTGCCAGCAGCTTAGGGTGGACTGATAGCTCCTACGAGCAGTACTTC
CDR3: CASSLGWTDSSYEQYF
J: TRBJ2-7
D: -
size: -
V: TRBV7-8

DNA: TGTGCCAGCAGTTACTCGCCAGGGGTATACGAGCAGTACTTC
CDR3: CASSYSPGVYEQYF
J: TRBJ2-7
D: -
size: -
V: TRBV6-6

DNA: TGTGCCAGCAGCTTCGACAGGGGGCTCGGTTACGAAAAACTGTTTTTT
CDR3: CASSFDRGLGYEKLFF
J: TRBJ1-4
D: TRBD1
size: -
V: TRBV7-2

DNA: TGTGCCAGCAGCTTAGCCGGGCGCGACGAGCAGTACTTC
CDR3: CASSLAGRDEQYF
J: TRBJ2-7
D: -
size: -
V: TRBV7-2